This T cell receptor (beta chain) was sequenced in a study of cytomegalovirus exposure and HLA in healthy donors. Study details: The 90 to 150 validation repertoires matched the roughly 670 first-cohort repertoires in platform, a later analysis reported.

In this sample, this clone turned up a few times. Generated by immunoSEQ multiplex PCR, the TCRdb table keeps only in-frame clones and is missing some. The sample records roughly 220,000 clones, 85% to 95% being singletons. CDR3 length: 15 residues. Germline CDR1 is SNHLY and CDR2 is FYNNEI. Trimming cost V 10 bases and J 4 bases; bases outside gene matches: 8. This TCR was sampled from a woman between 18 and 29 years old in good health and CMV-seronegative. Sequenced input: PBMCs. The chain carries TRBV2 and TRBJ2-2; 11 nucleotides match TRBD2. Here the CDR3 DNA reads TGTGCCACCAACCTAGCGGGAGGACTCACCGGGGAGCTGTTTTTT. This codes for CATNLAGGLTGELFF.